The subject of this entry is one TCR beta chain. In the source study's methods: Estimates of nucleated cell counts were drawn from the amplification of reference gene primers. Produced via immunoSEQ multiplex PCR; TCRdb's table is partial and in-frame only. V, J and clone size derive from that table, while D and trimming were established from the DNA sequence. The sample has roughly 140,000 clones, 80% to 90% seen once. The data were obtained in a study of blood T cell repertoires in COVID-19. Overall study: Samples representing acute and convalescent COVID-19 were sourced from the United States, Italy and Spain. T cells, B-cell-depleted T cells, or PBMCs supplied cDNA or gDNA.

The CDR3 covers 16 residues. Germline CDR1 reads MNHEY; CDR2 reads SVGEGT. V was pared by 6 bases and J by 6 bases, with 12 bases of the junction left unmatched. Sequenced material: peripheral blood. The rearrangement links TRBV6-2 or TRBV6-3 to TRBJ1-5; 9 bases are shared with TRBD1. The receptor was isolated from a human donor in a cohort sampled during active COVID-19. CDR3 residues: CASSSGQGHIFQPQHF. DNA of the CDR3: TGTGCCAGCAGCTCGGGACAGGGACATATTTTTCAGCCCCAGCATTTT.